This record concerns one T cell receptor (beta chain) sequence. Its target is unknown. This sample was included in a study of T-cell reconstitution after alpha-beta-depleted transplantation in children. Study findings and constraints: Alpha-beta T cells present about two months after transplant were reported to originate from several hundred expanded graft clones. The main origin of T-cell counts and diversity one year after transplant was newly produced T cells.

The CDR3 is 15 residues long. Germline CDR1 and CDR2: ENHRY and SYGVKD. The ends were cut back, 4 bases at V and 0 bases at J, with 10 bases in the middle. Unique molecular identifiers were used to barcode this TCRbeta library. MiXCR was run by TCRdb on the PCR reads, yielding one entry per CDR3 protein. This sample yields fewer than 550,000 distinct CDR3 sequences, of which about an eighth are seen a single time; around 15% belongs to the top ten. This specimen consisted of PBMCs, mostly from graft donor cells, obtained 180 days after TCRalphabeta/CD19-depleted stem cell transplant. The chain carries TRBV10-3 and TRBJ2-1; a weak D match, TRBD2 (5 bases). The origin of this receptor is a female patient aged 2-10 years who had a stem cell transplant for aplastic anemia, so the T cells may come from the graft donor. CDR3 in DNA: TGTGCCATCAGTGGCGAGCGGAGCTCCTACAATGAGCAGTTCTTC. This encodes CAISGERSSYNEQFF.